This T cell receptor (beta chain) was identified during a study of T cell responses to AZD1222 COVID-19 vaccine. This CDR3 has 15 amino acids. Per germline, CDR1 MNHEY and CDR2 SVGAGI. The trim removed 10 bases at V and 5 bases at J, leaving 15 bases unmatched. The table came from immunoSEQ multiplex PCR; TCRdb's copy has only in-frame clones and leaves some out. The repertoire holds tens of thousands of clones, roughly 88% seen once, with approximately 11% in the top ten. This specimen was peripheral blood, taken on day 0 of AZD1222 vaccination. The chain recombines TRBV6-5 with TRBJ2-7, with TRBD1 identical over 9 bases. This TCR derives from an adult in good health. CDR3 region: CATYGQGMRFDEQYV. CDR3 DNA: TGTGCCACCTACGGACAGGGGATGAGGTTTGACGAGCAGTACGTC.